Presented here are 5 T cell receptor beta chains from one specimen sequenced in a study of response to subunit inactivated influenza vaccine. Via MiXCR, TCRdb re-called the RT-PCR reads, giving one row per CDR3 protein. The repertoire holds fewer than 750,000 distinct CDR3 sequences, with less than 15% as singletons. The sample consisted of PBMCs from blood, taken 11 to 12 days after vaccination. These receptors all stem from a man in his forties or fifties who received an inactivated influenza vaccine.

This clonotype was seen a handful of times. V is TRBV7-2 and J is TRBJ1-6, with 7 bases lining up with TRBD1. Germline V CDR1 and CDR2: SGHTA, FQGNSA. V lost 5 bases and J lost 5; bases outside the gene matches: 9. The CDR3 loop spans 16 amino acids. This CDR3 reads CASSLDRVWNNSPLHF. The CDR3 DNA reads TGTGCCAGCAGCCTCGACAGGGTTTGGAATAATTCACCCCTCCACTTT.

The chain links TRBV6-2 or TRBV6-3 to TRBJ2-1; 7 bases are a match to TRBD2. Trimming took 8 bases from V and 8 from J; bases not matched to a gene: 18. The CDR3 is made up of 16 amino acids. CDR1 is MNHEY, CDR2 SVGEGT, per germline. The CDR3, as DNA: TGTGCCAGCTCATACAATGGCGGGAGCCCAGGGTATGAGCAGTTCTTC. Translating it yields CASSYNGGSPGYEQFF.

V gene TRBV20-1 combines with J gene TRBJ2-3; D might be TRBD2 (6 bases). V dropped 6 bases and J dropped 5 bases, with 12 bases sitting between them. This CDR3 has 12 amino acids. From germline, CDR1 is DFQATT and CDR2 SNEGSKA (reference sequence). The CDR3, as DNA: TGCAGTGCCCCCACAGCGGGAGATACGCAGTATTTT. Translating it yields CSAPTAGDTQYF.

The chain couples TRBV5-1 to TRBJ2-6; D may match TRBD1 or TRBD2 (5 bases each). The CDR3 loop spans 18 amino acids. Per the germline V gene, CDR1 is SGHRS and CDR2 is YFSETQ. Trimming removed 2 bases from V and 0 bases from J, with 15 bases in between. CDR3 sequence (DNA): TGCGCCAGCAGCTTATCCGGGACGGTTTCCTCTGGGGCCAACGTCCTGACTTTC. This sequence encodes CASSLSGTVSSGANVLTF.

The chain has TRBV12-3 or TRBV12-4 and TRBJ2-5, with 13 bases fitting TRBD2. CDR3 length equals 16 residues. V was clipped by 4 bases and J by 4 bases; unmatched bases: 6. CDR3 loop: CASSSRLAGGGETQYF. The CDR3 DNA sequence: TGTGCCAGCAGTTCCCGACTAGCGGGAGGAGGAGAGACCCAGTACTTC.